The sequence of this T cell receptor beta chain was determined in a study of T cell responses to AZD1222 COVID-19 vaccine. The CDR3 totals 15 residues. Germline V lookup: CDR1 MNHEY, CDR2 SVGAGI. V shed 0 bases and J shed 4 bases, with 12 bases lying between them. Only in-frame clones appear in the TCRdb table, and some are missing; sequencing was by immunoSEQ multiplex PCR. This sample has roughly 120,000 clones, with more than 75% found just once. Second-dose recipients at about 4 or about 12 weeks were treated as one pooled group. Study-wide results and limits: Two AZD1222 administrations were followed by greater Spike-specific TCR breadth and depth.

Details on this clone: The antigen is undetermined.

The sequence was obtained from an adult who received the AZD1222 COVID-19 vaccine. Sequenced here: peripheral blood, sampled 28 days after the second AZD1222 dose. V and J are TRBV6-5 and TRBJ1-2; D uncertain. DNA for the CDR3: TGTGCCAGCAGTTACTCCAGCCCGGGTCCCTATGGCTACACCTTC. This translates into CASSYSSPGPYGYTF.